The TCR beta chain described here comes from a study of shared clonotypes between healthy human individuals. Study background: The plates for each donor numbered three CD4 naive, three CD4 memory, two CD8 naive and one CD8 memory.

In the sorted-subset replicate PCRs, around 220 ng DNA, 25,000 to 30,000 T cell genomes, was used. Some clones are missing from TCRdb's copy, which holds only in-frame ones; the method was immunoSEQ multiplex PCR. The table includes some 360,000 clones, less than 85% detected once. There were only Caucasian adults among the donors, and all lived in Nashville, Tennessee. The CDR3 spans 16 residues. Germline loops: CDR1 SNHLY, CDR2 FYNNEI. Losses at the gene ends were 5 bases for V and 6 bases for J; bases not matched to a gene: 9. The receptor was derived from a man between 25 and 39 years old in good health. Material for sequencing was memory CD4+ T cells sorted from blood. Noted subset: CD45RA-negative fraction. The rearrangement uses TRBV2 and TRBJ1-6; 8 bases line up with TRBD1. The CDR3 DNA reads as TGTGCCAGCAGTCGACAGGGGTCCTTCGGTAATTCACCCCTCCACTTT. Protein product: CASSRQGSFGNSPLHF.